These 18 T cell receptor beta chains were all obtained from the same sample, sequenced in a study of blood T cell repertoires in COVID-19. Sequencing used immunoSEQ multiplex PCR; TCRdb keeps in-frame clones, though not all of them. The sample lists about 280,000 clones; around 87% were seen once. The sequenced sample consisted of peripheral blood. The receptor source for this set is a woman aged 25 to 39 who had recovered from COVID-19.

The V gene is TRBV4-3, the J gene TRBJ2-7, with TRBD1 matching over 9 bases. The J segment lost 0 bases and the V segment lost 0 bases, leaving 15 bases of the junction unmatched. Germline loops: CDR1 LGHNA, CDR2 YSLEER. The CDR3 contains 20 residues. Here the CDR3 reads CASSQELGQGRTGVSYEQYF. CDR3 DNA sequence: TGCGCCAGCAGCCAAGAACTGGGGCAGGGAAGGACAGGGGTCTCCTACGAGCAGTACTTC.

The chain uses TRBV7-9 and TRBJ1-4; TRBD1 aligns across 8 bases. The CDR3 sequence is 15 residues long. The ends lost 3 bases at V and 8 bases at J; junction bases unmatched: 8. The V gene's germline CDR1 is SEHNR and CDR2 FQNEAQ (reference sequence). In nucleotides, the CDR3 is TGTGCCAGCAGCTTTTTCTTACAGGGGGTGGAAAAACTGTTTTTT. As protein: CASSFFLQGVEKLFF.

V and J are TRBV27 and TRBJ2-1, with D possibly matching TRBD2 (5 bases). Germline V CDR1 and CDR2: MNHEY, SMNVEV (reference sequence). The V gene lost 6 bases and the J gene lost 9 bases, with 9 bases spanning the gap. The CDR3 runs to 11 residues. CDR3 in amino acids: CASSFGGEQFF. In DNA form, the CDR3 reads TGTGCCAGCAGCTTCGGAGGTGAGCAGTTCTTC.

There are a few counts of this clone. This chain joins TRBV11-3 and TRBJ2-5, with D possibly being TRBD1 (5 bases). CDR1 is SGHNT and CDR2 is YENEEA in the germline V gene. The V end was cut by 4 bases, the J end by 5 bases, with 17 bases between. The CDR3 spans 15 residues. DNA for the CDR3: TGTGCCAGCAGCTCCCCTCTGGACACAAGGGAGACCCAGTACTTC. This sequence encodes CASSSPLDTRETQYF.

In DNA form, the CDR3 reads TGTGCCAGCAGCTCTACCAGCGGGATAACAGATACGCAGTATTTT. Residues: CASSSTSGITDTQYF. This chain links TRBV7-3 with TRBJ2-3; 7 nucleotides match TRBD2. Germline V gene lookup returns CDR1 SGHTA and CDR2 FQGTGA. This CDR3 is 15 amino acids long. V lost 4 bases and J lost 3; bases outside the gene matches: 7.

V is TRBV11-2 and J is TRBJ2-1; the match to TRBD2 covers 10 bases. Germline loops: CDR1 SGHAT, CDR2 FQNNGV. The CDR3 covers 16 residues. V shed 5 bases, J shed 1 base, and the junction held 5 bases outside the gene matches. The CDR3 DNA reads as TGTGCCAGCAGCCGCAGCGGGGGGGTTTCCTACAATGAGCAGTTCTTC. Translated: CASSRSGGVSYNEQFF.

CDR3: CSVQLNTEAFF. The CDR3 nucleotides read TGCAGTGTGCAGTTGAACACTGAAGCTTTCTTT. The chain recombines TRBV20-1 with TRBJ1-1, with D hard to call. V was trimmed by 7 bases and J by 0 bases, leaving 6 bases between them. Germline CDR1 DFQATT, CDR2 SNEGSKA (reference sequence). The CDR3 contains 11 residues.

This chain links TRBV15 with TRBJ2-1; a possible D gene is TRBD2 (5 bases). Germline CDR1 is LNHNV and CDR2 is YYDKDF (reference sequence). Trimming removed 3 bases at V and 9 bases at J, with 12 bases between. The CDR3 totals 13 residues. The CDR3 loop is CATSSTRTGEQFF. CDR3 DNA: TGTGCCACCAGCAGTACTAGGACGGGTGAGCAGTTCTTC.

V gene TRBV28 combines with J gene TRBJ2-7, with TRBD1 as a possible D gene (5 bases). The V end lost 2 bases, the J end lost 3 bases, and 8 bases lay between the germline ends. The CDR3 runs 13 residues. CDR1 and CDR2 (germline): MDHEN, SYDVKM. CDR3: CASSLPGNYEQYF. The CDR3 region has the DNA TGTGCCAGCAGTTTACCAGGGAACTACGAGCAGTACTTC. Based on the CDR3 plus reference TRBV28 and TRBJ2-7, the full variable domain is DVKVTQSSRYLVKRTGEKVFLECVQDMDHENMFWYRQDPGLGLRLIYFSYDVKMKEKGDIPEGYSVSREKKERFSLILESASTNQTSMYLCASSLPGNYEQYFGPGTRLTVT.

The rearrangement links TRBV30 to TRBJ2-7; perhaps TRBD1 as D (5 bases). The CDR3 covers 12 residues. V shed 1 base and J shed 5 bases, with 9 bases lying between them. Germline lookup yields CDR1 GTSNPN and CDR2 SVGIG (reference sequence). This CDR3 reads CAWSGPGHEQYF. Here the CDR3 DNA reads TGTGCCTGGAGTGGGCCAGGGCACGAGCAGTACTTC. Full variable domain (missing parts from reference TRBV30 and TRBJ2-7): SQTIHQWPATLVQPVGSPLSLECTVEGTSNPNLYWYRQAAGRGLQLLFYSVGIGQISSEVPQNLSASRPQDRQFILSSKKLLLSDSGFYLCAWSGPGHEQYFGPGTRLTVT.

CDR3 sequence reads: CAVRLGTSPRDTQYF. The CDR3 region has the DNA TGTGCCGTCCGGTTAGGGACTTCACCACGGGATACGCAGTATTTT. The chain uses TRBV7-9 and TRBJ2-3, with D possibly being TRBD2 (6 bases). The CDR3 is 15 residues long. V was shortened by 11 bases and J by 6 bases, with 24 bases between the two germline ends. Germline V CDR1 and CDR2: SEHNR, FQNEAQ (reference sequence).

The chain recombines TRBV7-9 with TRBJ1-5; 7 bases agree with TRBD1. The CDR3 loop spans 14 amino acids. Per germline, CDR1 SEHNR and CDR2 FQNEAQ (reference sequence). J gave up 4 bases and V 5 bases, and 5 bases lay outside the gene matches. The CDR3 spells CASSLTGTNQPQHF. The CDR3 DNA sequence: TGTGCCAGCAGCCTGACAGGGACTAATCAGCCCCAGCATTTT.

Points on this clone: The sample contains more than one DNA sequence encoding this CDR3. The rearrangement uses TRBV5-1 and TRBJ2-1, with 9 bases matching TRBD2. This CDR3 is 15 amino acids long. Germline CDR1 and CDR2: SGHRS and YFSETQ. V lost 0 bases, J lost 6 bases, and 4 bases stayed unmatched. The CDR3 coding sequence is TGCGCCAGCAGCTTGGTTGCGGGGGGGCCCAATGAGCAGTTCTTC. Translation gives CASSLVAGGPNEQFF. The full variable domain, in which reference TRBV5-1 and TRBJ2-1 provide the parts outside the CDR3, is KAGVTQTPRYLIKTRGQQVTLSCSPISGHRSVSWYQQTPGQGLQFLFEYFSETQRNKGNFPGRFSGRQFSNSRSEMNVSTLELGDSALYLCASSLVAGGPNEQFFGPGTRLTVL.

The rearrangement links TRBV19 to TRBJ1-2; 7 positions match TRBD1. The CDR3 runs 14 residues. Looked up from germline, CDR1 is LNHDA and CDR2 is SQIVND (reference sequence). V lost 11 bases to trimming and J lost 5 bases; unmatched junction nucleotides: 14. CDR3 sequence: CACLIPGQTYGYTF. The DNA for the CDR3 is TGTGCCTGCCTAATCCCGGGACAGACATATGGCTACACCTTC.

The chain has TRBV4-1 and TRBJ2-7, with 7 bases aligning to TRBD2. Germline V gene sequence: CDR1 MGHRA, CDR2 YSYEKL. V shed 3 bases, J shed 6 bases, and the junction held 11 bases outside the gene matches. The CDR3 runs 15 residues. CDR3 DNA: TGCGCCAGCAGCCAGGACCCCGGACTAGTTATCGAGCAGTACTTC. This encodes CASSQDPGLVIEQYF.

The J gene is TRBJ1-2, the V gene TRBV29-1, with 9 bases that match TRBD1. Germline CDR1 SQVTM, CDR2 ANQGSEA. This CDR3 contains 15 residues. The V gene end was trimmed by 0 bases and the J gene end by 4 bases; junction bases not matched to a gene: 6. CDR3 sequence: CSVEEETGGSYGYTF. The CDR3 coding sequence is TGCAGCGTTGAAGAAGAGACAGGGGGGTCCTATGGCTACACCTTC.

The V call is TRBV2, the J call TRBJ1-5; 7 positions agree with TRBD1. From germline, CDR1 is SNHLY and CDR2 FYNNEI. This CDR3 region has 14 residues. V lost 6 bases and J lost 7; bases outside the gene matches: 9. DNA of the CDR3: TGTGCCAGCAGCCTACAGGGGATAGGACAGCCCCAGCATTTT. This gives the protein CASSLQGIGQPQHF.

The chain employs TRBV13 and TRBJ2-1, with 7 bases that match TRBD1. There are 14 residues in the CDR3. Trimming at V came to 4 bases and at J to 8 bases, leaving 8 bases not matched to a gene. Per germline, CDR1 PRHDT and CDR2 FYEKMQ (reference sequence). The CDR3 loop is CASSSNLGGDEQFF. The CDR3 DNA is TGTGCCAGCAGCTCCAACCTAGGGGGCGATGAGCAGTTCTTC.